This entry features one T cell receptor beta chain sequence. What it recognizes is unknown. The data were produced by immunoSEQ multiplex PCR, yet TCRdb's version contains in-frame clones alone and is incomplete. The sample holds about 64,000 clones; over 60% are singletons and the top ten take roughly 7.5%. The data derive from a study of radiation and T cells in renal cell carcinoma. Findings and caveats of the study: From baseline, blood top tumor clonotypes peaked at 2 weeks post-radiation. No pretreatment tumor biopsies were available for baseline clonotypes.

Regarding time point: blood 4 weeks post-SBRT, at nephrectomy. The treatment: 15 Gy SBRT to primary tumor, nephrectomy 4 weeks later. Blood was sampled at baseline, 2 weeks and 4 weeks after SBRT. Clear cell pathology was present in this patient's renal cell carcinoma. The sequence was obtained from a man in his sixties with renal cell carcinoma. The material was blood, obtained from a patient whose treatment included radiotherapy and nephrectomy.

The CDR3 DNA follows: TGTGCCAGTAGTAGACAGGGTACCGGGGAGCTGTTTTTT. Amino acids: CASSRQGTGELFF. J is TRBJ2-2 and V is TRBV19, with 7 positions matching TRBD1. CDR3 size: 13 residues. Germline CDR1 reads LNHDA; CDR2 reads SQIVND (reference sequence). V dropped 4 bases and J dropped 5; count of bases not matched to a gene: 1.